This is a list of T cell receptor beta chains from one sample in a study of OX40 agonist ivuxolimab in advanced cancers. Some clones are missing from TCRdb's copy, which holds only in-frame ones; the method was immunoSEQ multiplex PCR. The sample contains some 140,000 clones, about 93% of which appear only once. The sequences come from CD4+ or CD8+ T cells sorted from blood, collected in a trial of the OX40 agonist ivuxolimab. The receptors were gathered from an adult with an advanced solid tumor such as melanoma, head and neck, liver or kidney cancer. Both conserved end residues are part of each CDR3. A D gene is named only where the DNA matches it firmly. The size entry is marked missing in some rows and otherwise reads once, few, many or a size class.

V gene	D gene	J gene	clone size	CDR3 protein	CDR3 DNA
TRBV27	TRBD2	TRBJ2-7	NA	CASSLKRGGRMSSVYERYF	TGTGCCAGCAGTTTGAAGAGGGGAGGGAGAATGAGTTCCGTCTACGAGCGGTACTTC
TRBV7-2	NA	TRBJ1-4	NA	CASSFLGEKLFF	TGTGCCAGCAGCTTTCTAGGAGAAAAACTGTTTTTT
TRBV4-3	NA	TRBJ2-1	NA	CASSLLGPLAIEQFF	TGCGCCAGCAGCCTTCTGGGGCCGCTAGCTATTGAGCAGTTCTTC
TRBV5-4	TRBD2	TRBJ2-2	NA	CASSGAGVQTGELFF	TGTGCCAGCAGCGGGGCGGGAGTACAAACCGGGGAGCTGTTTTTT
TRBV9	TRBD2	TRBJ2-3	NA	CASSGPGLHTDTQYF	TGTGCCAGCAGCGGACCGGGACTACACACAGATACGCAGTATTTT
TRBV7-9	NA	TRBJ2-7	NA	CASSLVKGTYEQYF	TGTGCCAGCAGCTTAGTGAAGGGAACCTACGAGCAGTACTTC
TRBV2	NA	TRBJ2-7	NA	CASSLNRWIGITKASEQYF	TGTGCCAGCAGTTTAAACAGATGGATAGGGATTACAAAGGCGAGCGAGCAGTACTTC
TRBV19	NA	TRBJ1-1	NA	CASTGQGFAFF	TGTGCCAGTACCGGCCAGGGGTTCGCTTTCTTT
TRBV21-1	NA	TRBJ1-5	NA	CASRTGQSSNQPQHF	TGTGCCAGCAGGACGGGACAATCCAGCAATCAGCCCCAGCATTTT
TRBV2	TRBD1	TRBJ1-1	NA	CATRGTENTEAFF	TGTGCCACCAGAGGGACAGAGAACACTGAAGCTTTCTTT
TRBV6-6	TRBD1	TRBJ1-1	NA	CASSRDRDNEAFF	TGTGCCAGCAGCCGAGACAGGGACAATGAAGCTTTCTTT
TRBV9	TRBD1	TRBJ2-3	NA	CASSMGQGVDTQYF	TGTGCCAGCAGCATGGGACAGGGGGTGGATACGCAGTATTTT
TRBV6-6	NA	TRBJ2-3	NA	CASSLMGESDTQYF	TGTGCCAGCAGCCTTATGGGGGAGTCAGATACGCAGTATTTT
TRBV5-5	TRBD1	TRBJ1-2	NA	CASSSGTAYGYTF	TGTGCCAGCAGCTCCGGGACAGCCTATGGCTACACCTTC
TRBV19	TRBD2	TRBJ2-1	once	CASSIVGLAGDNEQFF	TGTGCCAGTAGTATCGTGGGACTAGCGGGAGACAATGAGCAGTTCTTC
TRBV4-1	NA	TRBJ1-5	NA	CASSHLDSQGQPQHF	TGCGCCAGCAGCCACCTGGACAGCCAAGGTCAGCCCCAGCATTTT
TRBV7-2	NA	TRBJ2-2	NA	CASSLAGGGAGTGELFF	TGTGCCAGCAGCTTAGCTGGTGGGGGGGCTGGCACCGGGGAGCTGTTTTTT
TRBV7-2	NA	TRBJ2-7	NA	CASSPGRVYEQYF	TGTGCCAGCAGCCCCGGCAGGGTCTACGAGCAGTACTTC
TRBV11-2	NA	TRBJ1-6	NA	CASSSPRGSNSPLHF	TGTGCCAGCAGCTCCCCGAGGGGGTCTAATTCACCCCTCCACTTT
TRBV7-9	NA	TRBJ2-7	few	CASSLYEQYF	TGTGCCAGCAGCTTATACGAGCAGTACTTC
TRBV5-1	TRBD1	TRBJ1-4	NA	CASSLAPGGSTNEKLFF	TGCGCCAGCAGCTTGGCGCCAGGGGGGTCAACTAATGAAAAACTGTTTTTT
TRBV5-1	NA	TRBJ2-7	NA	CASSPWTIYEQYF	TGCGCCAGCAGCCCCTGGACTATCTACGAGCAGTACTTC
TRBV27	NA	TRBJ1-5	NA	CASSDNGNQPQHF	TGTGCCAGCAGCGACAACGGCAATCAGCCCCAGCATTTT
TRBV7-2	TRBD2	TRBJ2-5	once	CASSLTPRLAGGETQYF	TGTGCCAGCAGCTTAACTCCTCGACTAGCGGGGGGGGAGACCCAGTACTTC
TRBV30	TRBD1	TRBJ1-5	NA	CAWTLGQELNQPQHF	TGTGCCTGGACCCTCGGACAGGAGCTCAATCAGCCCCAGCATTTT
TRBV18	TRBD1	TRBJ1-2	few	CASSPPTGDYYGYTF	TGTGCCAGCTCACCACCGACAGGGGATTACTATGGCTACACCTTC
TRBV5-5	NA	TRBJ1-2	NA	CASSLNPGAGGNYGYTF	TGTGCCAGCAGCTTGAATCCAGGCGCGGGGGGTAACTATGGCTACACCTTC
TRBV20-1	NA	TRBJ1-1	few	CSAPLNTEAFF	TGCAGTGCTCCCCTCAACACTGAAGCTTTCTTT
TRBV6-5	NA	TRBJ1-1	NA	CASSYSGILNTEAFF	TGTGCCAGCAGTTACTCCGGCATCCTGAACACTGAAGCTTTCTTT
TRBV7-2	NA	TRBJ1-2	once	CASSLPSSLGQTF	TGTGCCAGCAGCTTACCCTCCTCGCTCGGACAGACCTTC
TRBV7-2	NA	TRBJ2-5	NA	CASSAQETQYF	TGTGCCAGCAGCGCTCAAGAGACCCAGTACTTC
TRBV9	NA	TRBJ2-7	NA	CASSPTGDEQYF	TGTGCCAGCAGCCCAACGGGAGACGAGCAGTACTTC
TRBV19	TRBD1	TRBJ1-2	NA	CASSITGTVKGREGYTF	TGTGCCAGTAGTATAACCGGGACAGTAAAAGGTCGAGAGGGCTACACCTTC
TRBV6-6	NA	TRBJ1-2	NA	CASSRYAQTHSYTF	TGTGCCAGCAGCCGCTATGCCCAAACCCATTCGTACACCTTC
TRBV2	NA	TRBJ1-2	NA	CAGRGVGYGYTF	TGTGCCGGGCGAGGAGTTGGCTATGGCTACACCTTC
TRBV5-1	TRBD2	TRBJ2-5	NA	CASSLDPTSGSGKTQYF	TGCGCCAGCAGCTTGGATCCGACTAGCGGGAGTGGGAAGACCCAGTACTTC
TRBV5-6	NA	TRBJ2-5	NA	CASSFEVGLAETQYF	TGTGCCAGCAGCTTCGAAGTCGGGCTCGCAGAGACCCAGTACTTC
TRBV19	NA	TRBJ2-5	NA	CASSIGDRLGTQYF	TGTGCCAGTAGTATAGGAGACCGTCTCGGGACCCAGTACTTC
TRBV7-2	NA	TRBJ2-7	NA	CASSLRASDSYEQYF	TGTGCCAGCAGCTTAAGGGCTAGCGACTCCTACGAGCAGTACTTC
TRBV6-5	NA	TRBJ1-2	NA	CASSYAGSYGYTF	TGTGCCAGCAGTTACGCAGGGTCCTATGGCTACACCTTC
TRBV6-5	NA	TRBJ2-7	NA	CASTPEGRSYEQYF	TGTGCCAGCACCCCCGAAGGGAGATCCTACGAGCAGTACTTC
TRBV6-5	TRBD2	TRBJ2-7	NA	CASSPLAGQYF	TGTGCCAGCAGTCCCCTAGCGGGTCAGTACTTC
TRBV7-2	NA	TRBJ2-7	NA	CASSDQGLEQYF	TGTGCCAGCAGCGACCAGGGGCTCGAGCAGTACTTC
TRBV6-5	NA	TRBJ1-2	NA	CASSGMGGYTF	TGTGCCAGCAGTGGGATGGGTGGCTACACCTTC
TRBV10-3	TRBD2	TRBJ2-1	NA	CATHQTSGDNEQFF	TGTGCCACCCACCAGACTAGCGGGGACAATGAGCAGTTCTTC
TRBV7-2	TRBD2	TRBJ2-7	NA	CASSVPPVWTSGIAYEQYF	TGTGCCAGCAGCGTACCCCCGGTCTGGACTAGCGGGATCGCCTACGAGCAGTACTTC
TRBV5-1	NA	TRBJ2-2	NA	CASSLRGTVTGELFF	TGCGCCAGCAGCTTGCGTGGCACGGTTACCGGGGAGCTGTTTTTT